This TCR beta chain comes out of a study of shared clonotypes between healthy human individuals. Study observations and caveats: A limitation of the genetic and exposure-history diversity represented arose from few donors. In this cohort, only blood was sampled, and tissue repertoires likely differ.

Some clones are missing from TCRdb's copy, which holds only in-frame ones; the method was immunoSEQ multiplex PCR. The table records some 2,500,000 clones, under 95% of them present only once. The J segment lost 4 bases and the V segment lost 5 bases, leaving 3 bases of the junction unmatched. There are 13 residues in the CDR3. Per the germline V gene, CDR1 is GTSNPN and CDR2 is SVGIG (reference sequence). Worth noting for this clone: The antigen remains unidentified.

This receptor was identified in a man younger than 30 in good health. Some clones in this sample may be carry-over from other donors' samples. The chain carries TRBV30 and TRBJ1-3; 9 bases agree with TRBD1. Sequencing was performed on naive CD4+ T cells from PBMCs. The subset is: CD45RA+ positively selected. CDR3 amino acids: CAWVGTGGNTIYF. CDR3 coding DNA: TGTGCCTGGGTGGGGACAGGGGGAAACACCATATATTTT. Full variable domain (missing parts from reference TRBV30 and TRBJ1-3): SQTIHQWPATLVQPVGSPLSLECTVEGTSNPNLYWYRQAAGRGLQLLFYSVGIGQISSEVPQNLSASRPQDRQFILSSKKLLLSDSGFYLCAWVGTGGNTIYFGEGSWLTVV.